What follows are 7 T cell receptor beta chains derived from one specimen sequenced in a study of patients and donors after allogeneic stem cell transplantation. MiXCR, run by TCRdb on the RT-PCR reads, gives a single entry per CDR3 protein. The sample includes around 90,000 distinct CDR3 sequences, roughly 52% of them seen just once. Sequenced: blood, either unsorted or a sorted T cell fraction (not recorded which). These receptors were collected from a human donor who was either an allogeneic HSCT recipient or a stem cell or donor lymphocyte infusion donor (not recorded which). It is not recorded whose cells these are; they may come from a transplant donor.

The chain couples TRBV20-1 to TRBJ2-1, with a possible D match to TRBD2 (5 bases). The germline CDR1 and CDR2 sequences are DFQATT and SNEGSKA (reference sequence). The CDR3 covers 13 residues. V lost 3 bases to trimming and J lost 6 bases, with 12 bases between them. The CDR3 DNA reads as TGCAGTGCTAGGAAGACTAAACTCAATGAGCAGTTCTTC. Translating it yields CSARKTKLNEQFF.

The chain uses TRBV20-1 and TRBJ2-1, with D possibly matching TRBD1 (5 bases). The ends were cut back, 3 bases at V and 0 bases at J, with 6 bases in the middle. The V gene's germline CDR1 is DFQATT and CDR2 SNEGSKA (reference sequence). The CDR3 runs to 13 residues. Written as DNA, the CDR3 is TGCAGTGCTAGTAGGGGCTCCTACAATGAGCAGTTCTTC. Protein sequence: CSASRGSYNEQFF.

This clonotype was picked up one time. The gene calls are TRBV5-5 and TRBJ1-1; tentative D call: TRBD1 (6 bases). Germline-derived CDR1 and CDR2 are SGHKS and YYEKEE (reference sequence). With 1 base removed from V and 6 bases from J, the gap between germline ends came to 22 bases. The CDR3 is 17 amino acids. CDR3 sequence (DNA): TGTGCCAGCAGCTTGTCCCCCGGACAGCGGATCCCCTCTGAAGCTTTCTTT. Protein: CASSLSPGQRIPSEAFF.

This clonotype appeared a single time. The genes are TRBV19 and TRBJ1-1; no firm D call. Trimming left V 8 bases short and J 4 bases short, with 11 bases between. Germline loops: CDR1 LNHDA, CDR2 SQIVND (reference sequence). The CDR3 covers 12 residues. The CDR3 bases are TGTGCCAGTCTAGCGGCCCCCACTGAAGCTTTCTTT. This gives the protein CASLAAPTEAFF.

The chain employs TRBV28 and TRBJ1-5; 7 bases fit TRBD1. The CDR3 extends over 16 amino acids. CDR1 and CDR2 (germline): MDHEN, SYDVKM. V was clipped by 4 bases and J by 4 bases; unmatched bases: 10. The CDR3 DNA sequence: TGTGCCAGCAGTTCTTTCTTCAGGGGGAGGAATCAGCCCCAGCATTTT. Its protein is CASSSFFRGRNQPQHF.

Notes on this clonotype: The junction departs from germline at one end; a sequencing error may be responsible. V is TRBV6-5 and J is TRBJ1-2; D may be TRBD1 (5 bases). CDR1 is MNHEY, CDR2 SVGAGI, per germline. This CDR3 contains 13 residues. The CDR3: CASSPPGLRLPLF. The CDR3 nucleotides are TGTGCCAGCAGCCCGCCAGGGTTAAGGCTCCCCCTCTTC.

J is TRBJ1-2 and V is TRBV12-3 or TRBV12-4, with D tentatively TRBD1 (6 bases). Trimming removed 0 bases from V and 8 bases from J, with 10 bases in between. The CDR3 totals 13 residues. The CDR3 region has the DNA TGTGCCAGCAGTTTAGCCGTGGACAGCGGCTACACCTTC. Residues: CASSLAVDSGYTF.